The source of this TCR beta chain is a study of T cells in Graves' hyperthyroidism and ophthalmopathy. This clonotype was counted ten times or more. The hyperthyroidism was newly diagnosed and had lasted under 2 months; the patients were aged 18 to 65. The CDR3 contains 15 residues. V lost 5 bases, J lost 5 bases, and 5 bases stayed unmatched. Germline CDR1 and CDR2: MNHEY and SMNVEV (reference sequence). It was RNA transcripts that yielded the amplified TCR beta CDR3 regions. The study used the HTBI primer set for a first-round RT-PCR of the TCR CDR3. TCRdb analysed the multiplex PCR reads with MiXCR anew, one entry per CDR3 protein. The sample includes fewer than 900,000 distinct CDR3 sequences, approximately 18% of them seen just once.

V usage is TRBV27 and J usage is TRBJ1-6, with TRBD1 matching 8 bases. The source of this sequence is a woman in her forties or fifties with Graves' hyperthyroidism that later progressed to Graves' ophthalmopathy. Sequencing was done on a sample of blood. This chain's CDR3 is CASSEDRDDNSPLHF. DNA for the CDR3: TGTGCCAGCAGTGAGGACAGGGATGATAATTCACCCCTCCACTTT.